Listed below are T cell receptor beta chains from one sample, sequenced in a study of cytomegalovirus exposure and HLA in healthy donors. Data came from immunoSEQ multiplex PCR; TCRdb stores just in-frame clones and leaves some out. This table has 120,000 or so clones, more than 9% appearing once. Sequencing was performed on PBMCs. These receptors were collected from a woman between 18 and 30 years old in good health and CMV-seropositive. The CDR3 runs from the conserved cysteine through the conserved F or W. D genes are given only for firm matches. Clone size is stated in some rows and not others, as once, few, many or a class when expanded.

V gene,D gene,CDR3 length,J gene,clone size,CDR3 DNA,CDR3 protein
TRBV19,NA,13,TRBJ1-2,NA,TGTGCCAGTAGTATACCTGGAACGGGGGGCTACACCTTC,CASSIPGTGGYTF
TRBV9,TRBD2,16,TRBJ2-7,few,TGTGCCAGCAGCGTAGGACTAGCGGCACACTCCTACGAGCAGTACTTC,CASSVGLAAHSYEQYF
TRBV10-1,NA,13,TRBJ2-7,NA,TGCGCCAGCAGTGCCGGGAACCTTTACGAGCAGTACTTC,CASSAGNLYEQYF
TRBV5-1,NA,14,TRBJ1-5,NA,TGCGCCAGCAGCTTACAGGGAGGCAATCAGCCCCAGCATTTT,CASSLQGGNQPQHF
TRBV5-1,NA,14,TRBJ2-1,few,TGCGCCAGCAGCCCCGACAGAGAATACAATGAGCAGTTCTTC,CASSPDREYNEQFF
TRBV5-6,NA,14,TRBJ1-1,few,TGTGCCAGCAGCTTGGGAGGAGGGCTGGCTGAAGCTTTCTTT,CASSLGGGLAEAFF
TRBV19,TRBD1,14,TRBJ1-1,few,TGTGCCAGTTCCGAACAGGGGGGAGGTACTGAAGCTTTCTTT,CASSEQGGGTEAFF
TRBV6-1,TRBD2,15,TRBJ2-3,NA,TGTGCCAGCAGACTAAGCGGGAGCCTCACAGATACGCAGTATTTT,CASRLSGSLTDTQYF
TRBV6-6,NA,12,TRBJ2-1,few,TGTGCCAGCAGTAGAGGGATCGATGAGCAGTTCTTC,CASSRGIDEQFF
TRBV28,NA,14,TRBJ2-2,NA,TGTGCCAGCAGTCTACAGGGTAGCGCCGGGGAGCTGTTTTTT,CASSLQGSAGELFF
TRBV4-1,NA,13,TRBJ1-2,NA,TGCGCCAGCAGCCAAGCTATTGACTATGGCTACACCTTC,CASSQAIDYGYTF
TRBV11-3,NA,14,TRBJ1-2,once,TGTGCCAGCAGCTTACACGCGGGCAACTATGGCTACACCTTC,CASSLHAGNYGYTF
TRBV30,NA,12,TRBJ1-4,NA,TGTGCCTGGAGTGTTGGGGGCGAAAAACTGTTTTTT,CAWSVGGEKLFF
TRBV27,NA,13,TRBJ2-7,NA,TGTGCCAGCATGAGGCGGGCCAGCTACGAGCAGTACTTC,CASMRRASYEQYF
TRBV2,NA,12,TRBJ2-1,many,TGTGCCAGCAAAGAAGAGGCCCATGAGCAGTTCTTC,CASKEEAHEQFF
TRBV5-4,TRBD2,16,TRBJ2-1,NA,TGTGCCAGCAGCCCTTGGGCGGGAGGGCCGATTAATGAGCAGTTCTTC,CASSPWAGGPINEQFF
TRBV6-1,NA,13,TRBJ2-5,few,TGTGCCAGCAGTGTCGACTTACGAGAGACCCAGTACTTC,CASSVDLRETQYF
TRBV15,NA,10,TRBJ1-3,NA,TGTGGCAGTGTAGGAAACACCATATATTTT,CGSVGNTIYF
TRBV28,TRBD1,17,TRBJ2-2,few,TGTGCCAGCCAGACCTCCTCGGGACAGGGGTACACCGGGGAGCTGTTTTTT,CASQTSSGQGYTGELFF
TRBV7-8,NA,17,TRBJ2-2,NA,TGTGCCAGCAGCCCTGGGGGGGCGAGCGGTTACACCGGGGAGCTGTTTTTT,CASSPGGASGYTGELFF
TRBV4-1,NA,15,TRBJ2-1,NA,TGCGCCAGCAGCCCCCAGATTACGAAGAACAATGAGCAGTTCTTC,CASSPQITKNNEQFF
TRBV11-2,NA,11,TRBJ2-5,once,TGTGCCAGCGGCAGTCCCGAGACCCAGTACTTC,CASGSPETQYF
TRBV19,NA,13,TRBJ1-5,NA,TGTGCCAGTAGTATAGTTGAGTATCAGCCCCAGCATTTT,CASSIVEYQPQHF
TRBV16,NA,14,TRBJ2-3,few,TGTGCCAGCAGCCATGCAACTAGCACAGATACGCAGTATTTT,CASSHATSTDTQYF
TRBV19,TRBD1,15,TRBJ2-7,NA,TGTGCCAGTAGTGCTGGGACAGCAATTACCTACGAGCAGTACTTC,CASSAGTAITYEQYF